Listed below are T cell receptor beta chains from one sample, sequenced in a study of cytomegalovirus exposure and HLA in healthy donors. TCRdb's copy holds only in-frame clones and misses some; the assay was immunoSEQ multiplex PCR. The sample lists roughly 260,000 clones, 90% occurring once. Specimen: PBMCs. These receptors came from a woman between 18 and 30 years old in good health and CMV-seronegative. Both conserved end residues are trimmed from each CDR3. The order of the fields is V gene, J gene, CDR3 protein.

>TRBV6-1|TRBJ1-1
ASSERTGDRINTEAF
>TRBV10-3|TRBJ2-5
AISESQEGETQY
>TRBV5-1|TRBJ2-3
ASSLGRVTDTQY
>TRBV6-6|TRBJ1-5
ATEGLLQPQH
>TRBV5-5|TRBJ1-6
ASSLEGTGNSPLH
>TRBV6-5|TRBJ2-1
ASSYSPGGRYNEQF
>TRBV10-2|TRBJ1-4
ASSDGGINEKLF
>TRBV28|TRBJ2-3
ASSSVPGLAGHTDTQY
>TRBV19|TRBJ2-3
ASNFGTRTDTQY
>TRBV2|TRBJ1-5
ASRERPGNHPYSNQPQH
>TRBV5-1|TRBJ2-5
ASSPGPTGPAVQY
>TRBV6-6|TRBJ2-3
ASSFGGVPKDTQY